A single sample is the source of the 11 T cell receptor beta chains below, sequenced in a study of blood T cell repertoires in COVID-19. Repertoires were generated with immunoSEQ multiplex PCR, while TCRdb's copy carries only in-frame clones and drops some. The data contain 150,000 or so clones, around four fifths of them singletons. Sequencing was performed on PBMCs or T cells enriched from blood (not recorded which). The source is a woman between 45 and 65 years old who had recovered from COVID-19.

This chain uses TRBV10-3 with TRBJ1-6, with D perhaps TRBD1 (6 bases). Germline-derived CDR1 and CDR2 are ENHRY and SYGVKD. The V and J ends lost 10 bases and 3 bases respectively, with 10 bases between them. The CDR3 sequence is 13 residues long. The CDR3 nucleotides are TGTGCCACCGAGGGGGTCTATAATTCACCCCTCCACTTT. It is translated as CATEGVYNSPLHF.

The rearrangement uses TRBV7-2 and TRBJ1-2, with TRBD1 identical over 7 bases. V shed 1 base, J shed 8 bases, and the junction held 7 bases outside the gene matches. The germline CDR1 and CDR2 sequences are SGHTA and FQGNSA. This CDR3 has 14 amino acids. Written as DNA, the CDR3 is TGTGCCAGCAGCTTAGGACAGGGAGGAAGGGGCTACACCTTC. Protein: CASSLGQGGRGYTF. The full variable domain, rest sourced from reference TRBV7-2 and TRBJ1-2, is GAGVSQSPSNKVTEKGKDVELRCDPISGHTALYWYRQSLGQGLEFLIYFQGNSAPDKSGLPSDRFSAERTGGSVSTLTIQRTQQEDSAVYLCASSLGQGGRGYTFGSGTRLTVV.

This rearrangement joins TRBV28 to TRBJ2-7; maybe TRBD1 (7 bases). The ends were cut back, 7 bases at V and 2 bases at J, with 15 bases in the middle. The V gene's germline CDR1 is MDHEN and CDR2 SYDVKM. The CDR3 contains 14 residues. The DNA for the CDR3 is TGTGCCAGCATACCAGGGGGGCAACCCTACGAGCAGTACTTC. It translates to CASIPGGQPYEQYF.

In regard to this clone: Other DNA variants within this sample encode the same CDR3. The chain has TRBV7-2 and TRBJ2-3, with 9 bases matching TRBD2. Germline CDR1 reads SGHTA; CDR2 reads FQGNSA. The V segment lost 5 bases and the J segment 4 bases; nucleotides outside the gene matches: 7. This CDR3 has 15 amino acids. The CDR3 bases are TGTGCCAGCAGCCCGACTAGCGGTCGACCAGATACGCAGTATTTT. It is translated as CASSPTSGRPDTQYF.

The gene calls are TRBV10-3 and TRBJ1-1, with 7 nucleotides matching TRBD1. The CDR3 consists of 16 residues. Germline V gene data show CDR1 as ENHRY and CDR2 as SYGVKD. Trimming took 3 bases from V and 6 from J; bases not matched to a gene: 13. In nucleotides, the CDR3 is TGTGCCATCAGTGACCCCACCCGACAGGGTCCCTCTGAAGCTTTCTTT. Protein: CAISDPTRQGPSEAFF.

The chain has TRBV7-3 and TRBJ1-3, with TRBD1 matching 8 bases. CDR1 and CDR2 (germline): SGHTA, FQGTGA. The V gene end was trimmed by 5 bases and the J gene end by 3 bases; junction bases not matched to a gene: 9. The CDR3 extends over 16 amino acids. The chain's CDR3 is CASSQDRAEVGNTIYF. The CDR3 DNA sequence: TGTGCCAGCAGCCAGGACAGGGCAGAAGTTGGAAACACCATATATTTT.

This clone was detected a few times. The chain recombines TRBV7-2 with TRBJ2-1; 7 bases map to TRBD2. Germline V gives CDR1 SGHTA, CDR2 FQGNSA. The CDR3 covers 15 residues. V shed 2 bases and J 4 bases; nucleotides not matched to a gene: 5. The CDR3 DNA is TGTGCCAGCAGCTTAAAGGCGGGGGAATACAATGAGCAGTTCTTC. Translating it yields CASSLKAGEYNEQFF.

This clone was seen more than once but under ten times. The J gene is TRBJ2-7, the V gene TRBV18; D might be TRBD2 (5 bases). Trimming took 3 bases from V and 7 from J, leaving 13 bases between them. The CDR3 runs to 13 residues. From germline, CDR1 is KGHSH and CDR2 LQKENI. The CDR3 nucleotides are TGTGCCAGCTCACCCGAAGGAGGCAGGGAGCAGTACTTC. It is translated as CASSPEGGREQYF. Full variable domain (rest looked up from reference TRBV18 and TRBJ2-7): NAGVMQNPRHLVRRRGQEARLRCSPMKGHSHVYWYRQLPEEGLKFMVYLQKENIIDESGMPKERFSAEFPKEGPSILRIQQVVRGDSAAYFCASSPEGGREQYFGPGTRLTVT.

This clone was seen just once. The rearrangement uses TRBV10-3 and TRBJ1-5; the D is unclear. Deletions cut 4 bases from V and 0 bases from J, with 4 bases between. Germline assignment: CDR1 ENHRY and CDR2 SYGVKD. This CDR3 contains 13 residues. CDR3 sequence: CAISAGSNQPQHF. DNA for the CDR3: TGTGCCATCAGTGCCGGTAGCAATCAGCCCCAGCATTTT.

This clone was observed a handful of times. The chain recombines TRBV7-8 with TRBJ1-3; D is unclear. Trimming took off 7 bases at V and 7 bases at J, with 11 bases between the two ends. Per germline, CDR1 SGHVS and CDR2 FQNEAQ. This CDR3 spans 12 amino acids. In DNA form, the CDR3 reads TGTGCCAGCACCCTACCCGGGAACACCATATATTTT. Encoded protein: CASTLPGNTIYF.

This rearrangement joins TRBV28 to TRBJ1-1; 7 nucleotides agree with TRBD1. The CDR3 runs 17 residues. Germline V lookup: CDR1 MDHEN, CDR2 SYDVKM. V lost 3 bases, J lost 2 bases, and 12 bases stayed unmatched. Here the CDR3 reads CASSFPPRQGPNTEAFF. The CDR3, as DNA: TGTGCCAGCAGTTTCCCTCCCCGACAGGGCCCAAACACTGAAGCTTTCTTT.